Listed here are 17 T cell receptor beta chains from one sample, sequenced in a study of PD-L1 blockade in urothelial cancer. Documented time point: peripheral blood 6 weeks after treatment start. This table comes from immunoSEQ multiplex PCR, and its TCRdb copy is limited to in-frame clones, with some not included. There are 35,000 or so clones in the sample; roughly 84% occur only once, and about 11% lies in the top ten. Sequences were derived from PBMCs, sampled around atezolizumab (anti-PD-L1) treatment. These receptors originate from a man in his forties with urothelial cancer.

The chain is built from TRBV4-1 and TRBJ1-1, with 9 nucleotides matching TRBD1. The CDR3 is 15 residues long. The germline V gene has CDR1 MGHRA and CDR2 YSYEKL. V was pared by 0 bases and J by 5 bases, with 4 bases of the junction left unmatched. CDR3 in amino acids: CASSQEGTGKTEAFF. The CDR3 DNA follows: TGCGCCAGCAGCCAAGAGGGGACAGGGAAAACTGAAGCTTTCTTT.

The chain couples TRBV28 to TRBJ1-1, with TRBD1 matching 7 bases. The CDR3 contains 14 residues. V was pared by 7 bases and J by 0 bases, with 5 bases of the junction left unmatched. The germline gives CDR1 MDHEN, CDR2 SYDVKM. The CDR3 bases are TGTGCCAGCACCATGGGACAGTTGAACACTGAAGCTTTCTTT. Its protein product is CASTMGQLNTEAFF. Variable domain in full (rest from reference TRBV28 and TRBJ1-1): DVKVTQSSRYLVKRTGEKVFLECVQDMDHENMFWYRQDPGLGLRLIYFSYDVKMKEKGDIPEGYSVSREKKERFSLILESASTNQTSMYLCASTMGQLNTEAFFGQGTRLTVV.

The chain couples TRBV7-3 to TRBJ2-7, with 11 bases identical to TRBD1. J gave up 4 bases and V 2 bases, and 1 base lay outside the gene matches. Germline V CDR1 and CDR2: SGHTA, FQGTGA. The CDR3 runs to 14 residues. This CDR3 reads CASSLGDRGYEQYF. The DNA of the CDR3 is TGTGCCAGCAGCTTAGGGGACAGGGGGTACGAGCAGTACTTC.

The chain employs TRBV7-3 and TRBJ2-3; tentative D call: TRBD1 (6 bases). The ends were cut back, 2 bases at V and 3 bases at J, with 9 bases in the middle. Germline assignment: CDR1 SGHTA and CDR2 FQGTGA. The CDR3 consists of 14 residues. CDR3 coding DNA: TGTGCCAGCAGCTTATCGGGACAAACAGATACGCAGTATTTT. It is translated as CASSLSGQTDTQYF.

The genes are TRBV5-1 and TRBJ2-7; D may be TRBD2 (6 bases). V shed 7 bases and J shed 0 bases, with 11 bases lying between them. The CDR3 totals 13 residues. CDR1 is SGHRS and CDR2 is YFSETQ in the germline V gene. This CDR3 reads CASSLAYSYEQYF. CDR3 DNA: TGCGCCAGCTCCCTAGCGTACTCCTACGAGCAGTACTTC.

The genes are TRBV23-1 and TRBJ1-3; D might be TRBD1 (6 bases). TRBV23-1 qualifies as an ORF whose function is uncertain. V lost 6 bases and J 0 bases, leaving 9 bases between the germline ends. The CDR3 loop spans 14 amino acids. In DNA form, the CDR3 reads TGCGCCAGCAGAACGGACAGCTCTGGAAACACCATATATTTT. This encodes CASRTDSSGNTIYF.

This chain uses TRBV7-9 with TRBJ1-4; D is perhaps TRBD1 (5 bases). Trimming removed 5 bases from V and 7 bases from J, with 20 bases in between. CDR1 is SEHNR and CDR2 is FQNEAQ in the germline V gene (reference sequence). This CDR3 has 16 amino acids. The CDR3 loop reads CASSARDSRGSEKLFF. The CDR3 DNA reads as TGTGCCAGCAGCGCCCGGGACTCCCGAGGAAGTGAAAAACTGTTTTTT.

The chain combines TRBV20-1 with TRBJ2-7; a weak D match, TRBD1 (5 bases). The CDR3 is made up of 11 amino acids. V was pared by 3 bases and J by 3 bases, with 6 bases between. Germline CDR1 is DFQATT and CDR2 is SNEGSKA (reference sequence). DNA of the CDR3: TGCAGTGCTAGTCAGGGCTACGAGCAGTACTTC. Amino acid sequence: CSASQGYEQYF.

This chain connects TRBV7-8 to TRBJ1-2, with 11 bases fitting TRBD1. Germline lookup yields CDR1 SGHVS and CDR2 FQNEAQ. The ends lost 1 base at V and 8 bases at J; junction bases unmatched: 3. The CDR3 extends over 14 amino acids. CDR3 sequence: CASSLGGQGGGYTF. DNA of the CDR3: TGTGCCAGCAGCTTAGGGGGACAGGGGGGCGGCTACACCTTC.

The chain uses TRBV28 and TRBJ1-3; D not resolved. Germline V gene data show CDR1 as MDHEN and CDR2 as SYDVKM. Between the trimmed V and J ends, which lost 6 bases and 7 bases, there was a span of 16 bases. The CDR3 has 14 amino acids. CDR3 protein: CASSPGGMSNTIYF. The CDR3 DNA reads TGTGCCAGCAGCCCAGGAGGGATGTCGAACACCATATATTTT.

This clone is a singleton in its sample. The chain uses TRBV5-1 and TRBJ2-5; TRBD2 agrees at 7 bases. The trim removed 3 bases at V and 4 bases at J, leaving 0 bases unmatched. Germline V gives CDR1 SGHRS, CDR2 YFSETQ. This CDR3 is 12 amino acids long. Here the CDR3 DNA reads TGCGCCAGCAGCTCGGGGGGAGAGACCCAGTACTTC. The encoded protein is CASSSGGETQYF.

This clone was counted a single time. CDR3 in DNA: TGTGCCAGCAGCCCTGACGGGATGACCCAGTACTTC. It specifies CASSPDGMTQYF. V usage is TRBV14 and J usage is TRBJ2-5, with a possible D match to TRBD2 (5 bases). This CDR3 is built from 12 residues. Per germline, CDR1 SGHDN and CDR2 FVKESK. The germline V and J ends were trimmed by 4 bases and 7 bases, with 10 bases remaining between them.

The V call is TRBV11-2, the J call TRBJ1-3, with a weak D call TRBD1 (6 bases). The CDR3 spans 17 residues. The germline V and J ends were trimmed by 0 bases and 2 bases, with 14 bases remaining between them. CDR1 SGHAT and CDR2 FQNNGV come from the germline V gene. The CDR3 reads CASSLEGGLIPGNTIYF. As DNA, the CDR3 is TGTGCCAGCAGCTTAGAAGGGGGTTTAATCCCTGGAAACACCATATATTTT.

J is TRBJ1-1 and V is TRBV4-2; 10 nucleotides agree with TRBD1. The CDR3 extends over 16 amino acids. Germline V gene sequence: CDR1 LGHNA, CDR2 YNFKEQ. Trimming cost V 0 bases and J 2 bases; bases outside gene matches: 3. The CDR3 nucleotides are TGTGCCAGCAGCCAAGAAGGGACAGGGGCCAACACTGAAGCTTTCTTT. Protein sequence: CASSQEGTGANTEAFF.

CDR3 loop: CASHRGRNGELFF. The CDR3 DNA is TGTGCCAGTCACAGGGGGCGGAACGGGGAGCTGTTTTTT. The rearrangement uses TRBV19 and TRBJ2-2; TRBD1 matches 9 bases. Per germline, CDR1 LNHDA and CDR2 SQIVND (reference sequence). V shed 8 bases and J 7 bases; nucleotides not matched to a gene: 5. The CDR3 extends over 13 amino acids.

V is TRBV7-3 and J is TRBJ2-2; TRBD2 agrees at 10 bases. CDR1 is SGHTA and CDR2 is FQGTGA in the germline V gene. This CDR3 region has 16 residues. The V gene end was trimmed by 5 bases and the J gene end by 1 base; junction bases not matched to a gene: 4. CDR3 loop: CASSVSSGGNTGELFF. Written as DNA, the CDR3 is TGTGCCAGCAGCGTCTCTAGCGGGGGGAACACCGGGGAGCTGTTTTTT.

The chain couples TRBV5-5 to TRBJ1-3; no clear D gene. The ends were cut back, 0 bases at V and 8 bases at J, with 12 bases in the middle. The CDR3 is made up of 14 amino acids. The V gene's germline CDR1 is SGHKS and CDR2 YYEKEE (reference sequence). The DNA for the CDR3 is TGTGCCAGCAGCTTGGGGCGGCCCGGGGACACCATATATTTT. Protein: CASSLGRPGDTIYF.